This T cell receptor beta chain stems from a study of T cell changes during pregnancy in multiple sclerosis. V lost 4 bases to trimming and J lost 8 bases; unmatched junction nucleotides: 8. This CDR3 region has 14 residues. Germline V CDR1 and CDR2: MNHNY, SVGAGI (reference sequence). TCRdb's copy holds only in-frame clones and misses some; the assay was immunoSEQ multiplex PCR. The sample contains around 38,000 clones, 92% of which appear only once. The chain recombines TRBV6-6 with TRBJ2-1; 7 bases match TRBD1. This clonotype originated in a female donor in good health, enrolled as a control in a pregnancy study. Material: CD4+ T cells from peripheral blood mononuclear cells, obtained in the third trimester of pregnancy. The CDR3 DNA reads as TGTGCCAGCAGTTCTTTAGACAGGGCGTATGAGCAGTTCTTC. Encoded protein: CASSSLDRAYEQFF.